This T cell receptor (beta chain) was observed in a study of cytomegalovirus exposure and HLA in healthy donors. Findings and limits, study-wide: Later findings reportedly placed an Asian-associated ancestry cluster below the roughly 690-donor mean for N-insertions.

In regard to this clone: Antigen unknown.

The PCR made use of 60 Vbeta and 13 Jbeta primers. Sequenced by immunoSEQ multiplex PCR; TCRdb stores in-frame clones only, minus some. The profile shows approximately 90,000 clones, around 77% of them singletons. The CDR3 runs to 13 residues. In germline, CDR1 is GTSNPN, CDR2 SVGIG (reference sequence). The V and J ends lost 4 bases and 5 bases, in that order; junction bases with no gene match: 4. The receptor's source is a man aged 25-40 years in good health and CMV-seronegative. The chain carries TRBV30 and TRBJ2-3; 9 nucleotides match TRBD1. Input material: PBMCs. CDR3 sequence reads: CAWNEGQGDTQYF. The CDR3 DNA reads TGTGCCTGGAATGAGGGACAGGGAGATACGCAGTATTTT. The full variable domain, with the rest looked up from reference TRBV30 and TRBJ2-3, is SQTIHQWPATLVQPVGSPLSLECTVEGTSNPNLYWYRQAAGRGLQLLFYSVGIGQISSEVPQNLSASRPQDRQFILSSKKLLLSDSGFYLCAWNEGQGDTQYFGPGTRLTVL.